The TCR beta chain under discussion was sequenced for a study of blood T cell repertoires in COVID-19. Study-wide context: Spain, Italy and the United States supplied samples that represented acute and convalescent COVID-19. In each case, the material was cDNA or gDNA derived from T cells, B-cell-depleted T cells, or PBMCs.

J was trimmed by 6 bases and V by 2 bases; bases with no gene match: 1. The CDR3 totals 14 residues. Germline assignment: CDR1 LGHNT and CDR2 FRNRAP. Per the original methods: Amplification of reference gene primers was used by the study to estimate nucleated cell counts. TCRdb keeps only in-frame clones here, not all; method: immunoSEQ multiplex PCR. V and J calls and clone size are given by that table; D and trimming were obtained from the DNA. The sample records about 250,000 clones, around four fifths being singletons. This receptor was obtained from an elderly man with acute or convalescent COVID-19. This chain joins TRBV12-5 and TRBJ2-1, with 10 bases that match TRBD1. Material for sequencing was peripheral blood. The CDR3 bases are TGTGCTAGTGGTTTGTGGACAGGGGGCAATGAGCAGTTCTTC. Its translation is CASGLWTGGNEQFF.